This T cell receptor beta chain appears in the sequencing data of a study of blood T cell repertoires in COVID-19. Turning to the study itself: Sites in the United States, Italy and Spain provided acute and convalescent COVID-19 samples. PBMCs, B-cell-depleted T cells, or T cells provided the cDNA or gDNA that made up the material.

The CDR3 spans 16 residues. The V end lost 0 bases, the J end lost 0 bases, and 11 bases lay between the germline ends. Germline CDR1 LNHNV, CDR2 YYDKDF (reference sequence). In Seattle, patients joined the study during active infection and were tracked longitudinally. Study processing details: The authors estimated nucleated cell counts from reference gene primer amplification. TCRdb's copy holds only in-frame clones and misses some; the assay was immunoSEQ multiplex PCR. That table furnishes V, J and clone size, whereas the DNA furnished D and trimming. This table holds some 48,000 clones, approximately 95% found once.

The chain couples TRBV15 to TRBJ1-2; D ambiguous. The source material was peripheral blood. This TCR was recovered from a man aged 55 to 70 with COVID-19, enrolled during active disease. CDR3 DNA: TGTGCCACCAGCAGAGATGGGCCGACGGCTAACTATGGCTACACCTTC. Residues: CATSRDGPTANYGYTF.